This entry describes one T cell receptor beta chain. Antigen unknown. This specimen comes from a study of shared clonotypes between healthy human individuals. Free of recent acute infections or vaccinations, the donors were healthy HIV-negative adults. Partitioning of CD4+ cells yielded a CD45RA+ naive subset and a CD45RA-negative memory subset. Sequenced by immunoSEQ multiplex PCR; TCRdb stores in-frame clones only, minus some. The sample yields 2 million to 2.5 million clones, 90% to 97% seen once. CDR3 length: 17 residues. V was clipped by 3 bases and J by 1 base, with 16 bases between them. CDR1 and CDR2 (germline): WNHNN, SYGVQD (reference sequence). Study outcomes and limitations: Clonotype sharing across a few donors was observed for roughly 5% of naive CD4 clonotypes. Larger richness was generally estimated for naive than memory subsets.

Sequencing was done on a sample of naive CD4+ T cells sorted from blood. Subset defined: CD45RA+ positively selected. This receptor was identified in a man between 18 and 35 years old in good health. This chain uses TRBV10-1 with TRBJ2-1, with a tentative D call TRBD2 (6 bases). DNA of the CDR3: TGCGCCAGCAGTGACGCGGGGACTGCGGAATCCTACAATGAGCAGTTCTTC. It yields the protein CASSDAGTAESYNEQFF.